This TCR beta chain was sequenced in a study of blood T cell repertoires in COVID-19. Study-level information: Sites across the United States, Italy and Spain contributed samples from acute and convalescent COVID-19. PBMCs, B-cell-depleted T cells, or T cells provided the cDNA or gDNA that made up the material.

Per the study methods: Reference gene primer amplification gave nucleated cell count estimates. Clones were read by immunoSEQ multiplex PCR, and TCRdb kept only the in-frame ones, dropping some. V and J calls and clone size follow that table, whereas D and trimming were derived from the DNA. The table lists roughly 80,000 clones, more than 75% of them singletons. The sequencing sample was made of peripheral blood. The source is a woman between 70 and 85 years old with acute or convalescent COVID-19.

The CDR3 protein is CASSKEGFTSGSYEQYV. The CDR3 nucleotides are TGTGCCAGCAGCAAAGAGGGGTTTACTAGCGGGAGTTACGAGCAGTACGTC. The rearrangement joins TRBV21-1 to TRBJ2-7; the table calls TRBD2, which could not be checked here. TRBV21-1 represents a pseudogene. This CDR3 has 17 residues.